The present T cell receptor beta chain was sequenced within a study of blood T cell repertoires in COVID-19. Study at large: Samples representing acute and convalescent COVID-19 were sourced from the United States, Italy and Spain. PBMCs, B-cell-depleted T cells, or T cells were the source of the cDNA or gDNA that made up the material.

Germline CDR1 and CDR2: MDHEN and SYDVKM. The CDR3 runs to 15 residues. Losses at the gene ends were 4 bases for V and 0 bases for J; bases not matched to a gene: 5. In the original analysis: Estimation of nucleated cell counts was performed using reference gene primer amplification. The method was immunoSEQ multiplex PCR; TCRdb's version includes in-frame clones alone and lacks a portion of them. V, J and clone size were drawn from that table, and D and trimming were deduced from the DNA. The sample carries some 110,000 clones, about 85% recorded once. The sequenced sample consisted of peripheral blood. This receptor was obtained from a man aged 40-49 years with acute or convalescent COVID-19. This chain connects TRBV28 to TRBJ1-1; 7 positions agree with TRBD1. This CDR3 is CASSSGTALNTEAFF. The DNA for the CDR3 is TGTGCCAGCAGTTCCGGGACAGCTCTGAACACTGAAGCTTTCTTT.